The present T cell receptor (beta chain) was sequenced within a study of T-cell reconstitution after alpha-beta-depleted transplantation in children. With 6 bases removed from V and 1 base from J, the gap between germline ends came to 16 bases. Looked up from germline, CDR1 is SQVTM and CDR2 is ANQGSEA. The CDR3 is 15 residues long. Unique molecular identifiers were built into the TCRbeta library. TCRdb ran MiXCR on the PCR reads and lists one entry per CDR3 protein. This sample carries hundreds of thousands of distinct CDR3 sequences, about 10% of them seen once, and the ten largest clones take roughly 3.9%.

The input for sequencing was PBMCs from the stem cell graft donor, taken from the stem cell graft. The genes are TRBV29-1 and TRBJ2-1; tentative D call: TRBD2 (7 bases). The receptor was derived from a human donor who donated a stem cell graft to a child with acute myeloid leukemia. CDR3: CSVQGGGASYNEQFF. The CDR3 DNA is TGCAGCGTCCAAGGAGGGGGGGCGTCCTACAATGAGCAGTTCTTC.